Shown below are 30 T cell receptor beta chains from a single sample sequenced in a study of memory B cells and T cells in multiple sclerosis. These TCRs are of unknown antigen specificity. After stimulus-free culture, autoproliferating CFSE-dim and non-proliferating CFSE-high T cells were sequenced separately. Pooled replicate wells came from approximately 50 million CFSE-labeled PBMCs cultured around seven days without stimulus. The data were produced by immunoSEQ multiplex PCR, yet TCRdb's version contains in-frame clones alone and is incomplete. Here the sample spans about 42,000 clones, around 79% being singletons. The sequenced material came from PBMCs from blood kept in culture. These receptors came from a human donor with multiple sclerosis.

As for this clone: Compared with germline, one end of the junction differs, possibly owing to a read error. The chain links TRBV4-1 to TRBJ2-7, with 11 bases matching TRBD2. The CDR3 runs 14 residues. Germline V gives CDR1 MGHRA, CDR2 YSYEKL. CDR3 coding DNA: TGCGCCAGCAGCCAGGGGGAGAGGACTAGCGGGTTCTCCTGG. This gives the protein CASSQGERTSGFSW.

The genes are TRBV6-4 and TRBJ2-7; D remains unclear. Per the germline V gene, CDR1 is MRHNA and CDR2 is SNTAGT. This CDR3 spans 14 amino acids. V was pared by 4 bases and J by 0 bases, with 10 bases between. The CDR3, as DNA: TGTGCCAGCAGTGCCGAACTGGGCTCCTACGAGCAGTACTTC. It translates to CASSAELGSYEQYF.

The chain recombines TRBV19 with TRBJ1-2, with D possibly being TRBD1 (5 bases). CDR3 length equals 14 residues. Looked up from germline, CDR1 is LNHDA and CDR2 is SQIVND (reference sequence). V lost 6 bases and J lost 6, with 17 bases in between. CDR3 loop: CASRPGPGLDGYTF. Here the CDR3 DNA reads TGTGCCAGTAGACCGGGACCTGGGCTTGATGGCTACACCTTC.

The rearrangement links TRBV19 to TRBJ2-7; D might be TRBD2 (6 bases). V lost 7 bases and J lost 4, with 14 bases in between. CDR3 length: 13 residues. Germline values: CDR1 LNHDA, CDR2 SQIVND (reference sequence). This CDR3 reads CASKDGAGYEQYF. CDR3 bases: TGTGCCAGTAAGGATGGGGCGGGGTACGAGCAGTACTTC.

This clone appeared once. The genes are TRBV11-2 and TRBJ1-3; D not certain. Trimming removed 5 bases at V and 4 bases at J, with 6 bases between. The germline V gene has CDR1 SGHAT and CDR2 FQNNGV. This CDR3 has 12 residues. The CDR3 is CASSPRGNTIYF. In nucleotides, the CDR3 is TGTGCCAGCAGCCCTAGGGGAAACACCATATATTTT.

The genes are TRBV6-5 and TRBJ1-1; D not certain. CDR3 length: 13 residues. V lost 7 bases and J 0 bases, leaving 9 bases between the germline ends. In germline, CDR1 is MNHEY, CDR2 SVGAGI. The CDR3 DNA reads TGTGCCAGCACTCAAGACCTGAACACTGAAGCTTTCTTT. Its protein is CASTQDLNTEAFF.

The gene calls are TRBV7-2 and TRBJ2-1; 13 bases fit TRBD2. With 4 bases clipped from V and 5 bases from J, the junction kept 5 bases outside the gene matches. The CDR3 covers 16 residues. Germline CDR1 SGHTA, CDR2 FQGNSA. The CDR3 sequence: CASSSGTSGAHNEQFF. The CDR3, as DNA: TGTGCCAGCAGCTCCGGGACTAGCGGGGCACACAATGAGCAGTTCTTC.

This chain joins TRBV7-3 and TRBJ1-1; TRBD1 agrees at 8 bases. Germline loops: CDR1 SGHTA, CDR2 FQGTGA. CDR3 length equals 16 residues. Trimming took 0 bases from V and 3 from J; bases not matched to a gene: 6. CDR3: CASSLTSGGRYTEAFF. CDR3 bases: TGTGCCAGCAGCTTAACCTCAGGGGGCCGGTACACTGAAGCTTTCTTT.

In this sample, this clone turned up once. The J gene is TRBJ1-6, the V gene TRBV2; D might be TRBD1 (6 bases). Germline CDR1 reads SNHLY; CDR2 reads FYNNEI. V dropped 4 bases and J dropped 9 bases, with 19 bases sitting between them. The CDR3 runs to 16 residues. DNA of the CDR3: TGTGCCAGCAGTGGGGGTGGGGGCGCGAAGAGTTCACCCCTCCACTTT. Translation: CASSGGGGAKSSPLHF. The full variable domain, with the rest looked up from reference TRBV2 and TRBJ1-6, is EPEVTQTPSHQVTQMGQEVILRCVPISNHLYFYWYRQILGQKVEFLVSFYNNEISEKSEIFDDQFSVERPDGSNFTLKIRSTKLEDSAMYFCASSGGGGAKSSPLHFGNGTRLTVT.

This sequence joins TRBV7-6 and TRBJ1-1, with 7 nucleotides matching TRBD1. Per germline, CDR1 SGHVS and CDR2 FNYEAQ. The CDR3 is 15 amino acids. After removal of 5 bases from V and 1 base from J, the junction contained 7 bases not matched to a gene. The CDR3 nucleotides read TGTGCCAGCAGCCCCAGACAGGGCCGGAACACTGAAGCTTTCTTT. It codes for CASSPRQGRNTEAFF.

V gene TRBV9 combines with J gene TRBJ1-1, with D possibly matching TRBD1 (5 bases). The CDR3 spans 12 residues. CDR1 is SGDLS, CDR2 YYNGEE, per germline. The germline V and J ends were trimmed by 4 bases and 7 bases, with 11 bases remaining between them. Here the CDR3 DNA reads TGTGCCAGCAGCCTAAGGGGAGGTGAAGCTTTCTTT. Translated: CASSLRGGEAFF.

V is TRBV7-9 and J is TRBJ1-2; 8 bases fit TRBD1. In germline, CDR1 is SEHNR, CDR2 FQNEAQ (reference sequence). The CDR3 covers 13 residues. With 2 bases clipped from V and 6 bases from J, the junction kept 2 bases outside the gene matches. DNA for the CDR3: TGTGCCAGCAGCTTAAGGACAGGGCATGGCTACACCTTC. Translated: CASSLRTGHGYTF.

The V call is TRBV5-1, the J call TRBJ2-2; TRBD1 matches 8 bases. The CDR3 is 15 amino acids. CDR1 and CDR2 (germline): SGHRS, YFSETQ. With V trimmed by 4 bases and J by 4 bases, 6 bases remained unmatched. Here the CDR3 reads CASSPPGGSTGELFF. The DNA for the CDR3 is TGCGCCAGCAGCCCTCCAGGGGGCAGCACCGGGGAGCTGTTTTTT. The entire variable domain, with the rest obtained from reference TRBV5-1 and TRBJ2-2, is as follows: KAGVTQTPRYLIKTRGQQVTLSCSPISGHRSVSWYQQTPGQGLQFLFEYFSETQRNKGNFPGRFSGRQFSNSRSEMNVSTLELGDSALYLCASSPPGGSTGELFFGEGSRLTVL.

This clone has only a few counts. The chain has TRBV7-9 and TRBJ1-5, with TRBD1 as a possible D gene (5 bases). Germline lookup yields CDR1 SEHNR and CDR2 FQNEAQ (reference sequence). The CDR3 is made up of 14 amino acids. V lost 4 bases and J 5 bases, leaving 12 bases between the germline ends. The CDR3 bases are TGTGCCAGCAGCTATGGGACGGGGGATCAGCCCCAGCATTTT. Translation gives CASSYGTGDQPQHF.

The chain is built from TRBV5-1 and TRBJ2-3; D ambiguous. V was pared by 4 bases and J by 6 bases, with 9 bases between. The CDR3 spans 12 residues. The germline gives CDR1 SGHRS, CDR2 YFSETQ. The CDR3 here is CASSRTLDTQYF. For the CDR3, the DNA is TGCGCCAGCAGCCGGACCTTGGATACGCAGTATTTT. Together with reference TRBV5-1 and TRBJ2-3, the CDR3 gives the full variable domain: KAGVTQTPRYLIKTRGQQVTLSCSPISGHRSVSWYQQTPGQGLQFLFEYFSETQRNKGNFPGRFSGRQFSNSRSEMNVSTLELGDSALYLCASSRTLDTQYFGPGTRLTVL.

V usage is TRBV18 and J usage is TRBJ1-5; TRBD1 might be the D (6 bases). Germline V gene lookup returns CDR1 KGHSH and CDR2 LQKENI. Trimming shortened V by 5 bases and J by 0 bases, and 11 bases separated the two germline ends. This CDR3 comprises 15 residues. CDR3 protein: CASSKTGYSNQPQHF. As DNA, the CDR3 is TGTGCCAGCTCAAAGACAGGTTATAGCAATCAGCCCCAGCATTTT.

As regards this clone: Germline and junction disagree at one end, which may indicate a read error. The gene calls are TRBV4-1 and TRBJ2-7; 11 positions match TRBD2. Per the germline V gene, CDR1 is MGHRA and CDR2 is YSYEKL. This CDR3 has 15 residues. CDR3 amino acids: CASSLSSGGRYEQYF. The CDR3 DNA follows: TGTGCCAGCAGCCTATCTAGCGGGGGGCGCTACGAGCAGTACTTC.

The CDR3 protein is CASSWGAQGSWQPQHF. The CDR3 nucleotides are TGTGCCAGCAGCTGGGGGGCACAGGGCTCATGGCAGCCCCAGCATTTT. The genes are TRBV5-8 and TRBJ1-5; D possibly corresponds to TRBD1 (6 bases). This CDR3 comprises 16 residues. Trimming removed 3 bases from V and 7 bases from J, with 20 bases in between. CDR1 and CDR2 from the germline V gene are SGHTS and YDEGEE.

The chain carries TRBV27 and TRBJ1-2; 10 positions agree with TRBD1. This CDR3 spans 16 amino acids. Per the germline V gene, CDR1 is MNHEY and CDR2 is SMNVEV (reference sequence). Trimming cost V 6 bases and J 5 bases; bases outside gene matches: 12. The CDR3 protein is CASRSTGGAERYGYTF. The CDR3, as DNA: TGTGCCAGCAGGTCGACAGGGGGCGCCGAGAGGTATGGCTACACCTTC.

The V and J genes are TRBV2 and TRBJ2-7; TRBD1 is a possible D gene (6 bases). This CDR3 contains 14 residues. V lost 11 bases and J 0 bases, leaving 17 bases between the germline ends. Germline V gives CDR1 SNHLY, CDR2 FYNNEI. The CDR3 DNA follows: TGTGCCTCCTACAGTTGGGACAACTCCTACGAGCAGTACTTC. Translating it yields CASYSWDNSYEQYF.

This chain links TRBV5-6 with TRBJ1-1, with 8 bases aligning to TRBD1. J gave up 1 base and V 4 bases, and 6 bases lay outside the gene matches. Germline CDR1 SGHDT, CDR2 YYEEEE. The CDR3 runs 15 residues. CDR3 nucleotide sequence: TGTGCCAGCAGCCCCCGGGACAGGAGGAACACTGAAGCTTTCTTT. The encoded protein is CASSPRDRRNTEAFF.

The chain combines TRBV5-1 with TRBJ1-3; D is unresolved. Germline values: CDR1 SGHRS, CDR2 YFSETQ. This CDR3 has 14 amino acids. Between the trimmed V and J ends, which lost 4 bases and 0 bases, there was a span of 8 bases. Here the CDR3 reads CASSLIGSGNTIYF. The CDR3 bases are TGCGCCAGCAGCCTGATAGGCTCTGGAAACACCATATATTTT.

The V and J genes are TRBV6-1 and TRBJ2-2; possible D gene TRBD2, 6 bases. V dropped 0 bases and J dropped 0 bases, with 8 bases sitting between them. This CDR3 region has 16 residues. Germline loops: CDR1 MNHNS, CDR2 SASEGT. CDR3 sequence reads: CASSEAEGANTGELFF. The CDR3 coding sequence is TGTGCCAGCAGTGAAGCGGAGGGAGCGAACACCGGGGAGCTGTTTTTT.

The J gene is TRBJ2-5, the V gene TRBV4-1; 9 bases are shared with TRBD2. V gave up 4 bases and J gave up 3 bases; unmatched junction bases: 9. The CDR3 loop spans 16 amino acids. Germline V gives CDR1 MGHRA, CDR2 YSYEKL. CDR3 in DNA: TGCGCCAGCAGCCCTGGTGGGGCTAGCGGGGAAGAGACCCAGTACTTC. Protein product: CASSPGGASGEETQYF.

The V and J genes are TRBV7-3 and TRBJ1-5, with D maybe TRBD1 (6 bases). V dropped 4 bases and J dropped 5 bases, with 15 bases sitting between them. The CDR3 totals 15 residues. Germline CDR1 reads SGHTA; CDR2 reads FQGTGA. In nucleotides, the CDR3 is TGTGCCAGCAGCTCGCACAGGGTGTTCGATCAGCCCCAGCATTTT. This translates into CASSSHRVFDQPQHF. Using reference TRBV7-3 and TRBJ1-5 for the parts outside the CDR3, the full variable domain is GAGVSQTPSNKVTEKGKYVELRCDPISGHTALYWYRQSLGQGPEFLIYFQGTGAADDSGLPNDRFFAVRPEGSVSTLKIQRTERGDSAVYLCASSSHRVFDQPQHFGDGTRLSIL.

The chain is built from TRBV7-2 and TRBJ2-7; D not certain. V was shortened by 2 bases and J by 2 bases, with 10 bases between the two germline ends. The CDR3 consists of 14 residues. Germline lookup yields CDR1 SGHTA and CDR2 FQGNSA. This chain's CDR3 is CASSLFHGTYEQYF. CDR3 sequence (DNA): TGTGCCAGCAGCTTATTTCACGGTACCTACGAGCAGTACTTC.

This chain uses TRBV7-9 with TRBJ1-5, with D tentatively TRBD1 (5 bases). V shed 6 bases and J shed 2 bases, with 17 bases lying between them. This CDR3 spans 16 amino acids. CDR1 is SEHNR and CDR2 is FQNEAQ in the germline V gene (reference sequence). As DNA, the CDR3 is TGTGCCAGCAGGGCAGGGAAATTAGGGGGCAATCAGCCCCAGCATTTT. It yields the protein CASRAGKLGGNQPQHF.

The rearrangement joins TRBV4-3 to TRBJ2-7, with 9 bases lining up with TRBD1. With V trimmed by 4 bases and J by 0 bases, 4 bases remained unmatched. This CDR3 has 15 amino acids. Germline loops: CDR1 LGHNA, CDR2 YSLEER. This chain's CDR3 is CASSPGTGSSYEQYF. For the CDR3, the DNA is TGCGCCAGCAGCCCCGGGACAGGGAGCTCCTACGAGCAGTACTTC.

The CDR3: CASSYTGFSGANVLTF. The CDR3 nucleotides are TGTGCCAGCTCGTACACAGGGTTCTCTGGGGCCAACGTCCTGACTTTC. The rearrangement links TRBV18 to TRBJ2-6; D may be TRBD1 (6 bases). The CDR3 totals 16 residues. The germline gives CDR1 KGHSH, CDR2 LQKENI. The germline V and J ends were trimmed by 6 bases and 0 bases, with 12 bases remaining between them.

The chain is built from TRBV2 and TRBJ2-1; TRBD1 matches at 7 bases. The junction had 5 bases not matched to a gene; V was cut back by 9 bases and J by 3 bases. Germline values: CDR1 SNHLY, CDR2 FYNNEI. CDR3 length: 13 residues. CDR3 nucleotide sequence: TGTGCCAGGGGACAGATAAACTACAATGAGCAGTTCTTC. Protein product: CARGQINYNEQFF.